This passage covers 15 T cell receptor beta chains from one sample sequenced in a study of blood T cells in healthy people across ages. A second PCR of 7 to 11 cycles used a sample-barcoded 5' primer and a J-beta primer mix. Using its own MiXCR run on the 5' RACE reads, TCRdb lists one record per CDR3 protein. The table records approximately 400,000 distinct CDR3 sequences, more than 45% of them present only once. Sequenced material: blood. The receptors come from a man aged 55 to 70 in good health.

This clonotype has just a few counts. The V call is TRBV20-1, the J call TRBJ2-1; 10 nucleotides match TRBD2. The CDR3 has 18 amino acids. The V gene end was trimmed by 1 base and the J gene end by 9 bases; junction bases not matched to a gene: 18. Per the germline V gene, CDR1 is DFQATT and CDR2 is SNEGSKA (reference sequence). The CDR3 coding sequence is TGCAGTGCTAGAGCCCGGTGGGCTAGCGGGAGAGGTGGAAGTGAGCAGTTCTTC. Translating gives CSARARWASGRGGSEQFF.

CDR3 residues: CASSFGPMGNEQFF. As DNA, the CDR3 is TGTGCCAGCAGCTTCGGACCAATGGGCAATGAGCAGTTCTTC. The rearrangement links TRBV5-6 to TRBJ2-1; D remains ambiguous. The germline V gene encodes CDR1 SGHDT and CDR2 YYEEEE. The CDR3 extends over 14 amino acids. Trimming removed 2 bases at V and 6 bases at J, with 12 bases between.

The V call is TRBV9, the J call TRBJ2-7; TRBD2 agrees at 8 bases. Germline V CDR1 and CDR2: SGDLS, YYNGEE. The CDR3 sequence is 15 residues long. After removal of 2 bases from V and 7 bases from J, the junction contained 11 bases not matched to a gene. The CDR3 spells CASSVSGTSYNEQYF. CDR3 coding DNA: TGTGCCAGCAGCGTTAGCGGGACGTCCTACAATGAGCAGTACTTC. Looking up the rest from reference TRBV9 and TRBJ2-7 gives the full variable domain: DSGVTQTPKHLITATGQRVTLRCSPRSGDLSVYWYQQSLDQGLQFLIQYYNGEERAKGNILERFSAQQFPDLHSELNLSSLELGDSALYFCASSVSGTSYNEQYFGPGTRLTVT.

V usage is TRBV29-1 and J usage is TRBJ2-1, with 8 nucleotides matching TRBD2. CDR3 length: 13 residues. V was clipped by 6 bases and J by 15 bases; unmatched bases: 16. From germline, CDR1 is SQVTM and CDR2 ANQGSEA. The CDR3 loop reads CSVDPGLGNWVFF. CDR3 nucleotides: TGCAGCGTCGACCCGGGACTAGGTAATTGGGTGTTCTTC.

This sequence joins TRBV28 and TRBJ2-7; D is possibly TRBD1 (5 bases). Near its end, the DNA agrees better with TRBJ2-4, so the J call may be wrong. The CDR3 covers 13 residues. Germline V CDR1 and CDR2: MDHEN, SYDVKM. The chain's CDR3 is CASSGQGEDIQYF. The CDR3 region has the DNA TGTGCCAGCAGTGGGCAGGGCGAGGACATTCAGTACTTC.

This rearrangement joins TRBV5-1 to TRBJ2-5; D unclear. The CDR3 has 17 residues. Germline lookup yields CDR1 SGHRS and CDR2 YFSETQ. Trimming pared 2 bases from V and 3 bases from J, leaving 20 bases between. The CDR3 here is CASSFPYQDGREETQYF. The CDR3 DNA reads TGCGCCAGCAGCTTCCCTTACCAGGATGGTCGGGAAGAGACCCAGTACTTC.

The chain joins TRBV3-1 to TRBJ2-5, with 8 nucleotides matching TRBD2. The V gene end was trimmed by 3 bases and the J gene end by 1 base; junction bases not matched to a gene: 4. The CDR3 length is 15 residues. CDR1 is LGHDT and CDR2 is YNNKEL in the germline V gene (reference sequence). CDR3 nucleotide sequence: TGTGCCAGCAGCCAGGGAAGCGGGGGCCAAGAGACCCAGTACTTC. Amino acid sequence: CASSQGSGGQETQYF.

The CDR3 reads CASSQTPPGGKQYF. For the CDR3, the DNA is TGTGCCAGCAGCCAAACCCCCCCGGGCGGGAAGCAGTATTTT. The chain joins TRBV3-1 to TRBJ2-3; D might be TRBD2 (6 bases). Germline values: CDR1 LGHDT, CDR2 YNNKEL (reference sequence). V was pared by 2 bases and J by 11 bases, with 17 bases between. This CDR3 is built from 14 residues.

The gene calls are TRBV29-1 and TRBJ2-1; 13 bases line up with TRBD2. Trimming cost V 6 bases and J 9 bases; bases outside gene matches: 5. This CDR3 region has 13 residues. The germline gives CDR1 SQVTM, CDR2 ANQGSEA. The CDR3 region has the DNA TGCAGCGTGGGGACTAGCGGGGTCCCTGAGCAGTTCTTC. Its translation: CSVGTSGVPEQFF.

At least ten counts were recorded for this clonotype. The chain recombines TRBV20-1 with TRBJ2-3, with D uncertain. CDR1 is DFQATT and CDR2 is SNEGSKA in the germline V gene (reference sequence). The germline V and J ends were trimmed by 1 base and 0 bases, with 5 bases remaining between them. This CDR3 is 13 amino acids long. For the CDR3, the DNA is TGCAGTGCTAGAGCTGGAAGCACAGATACGCAGTATTTT. Amino acids: CSARAGSTDTQYF.

This chain links TRBV29-1 with TRBJ2-7, with a tentative D call TRBD1 (6 bases). This CDR3 region has 12 residues. V dropped 4 bases and J dropped 5 bases, with 12 bases sitting between them. Germline CDR1 reads SQVTM; CDR2 reads ANQGSEA. DNA for the CDR3: TGCAGCGTTGGCAGGGGCGGCGACGAGCAGTACTTC. As protein: CSVGRGGDEQYF.

DNA for the CDR3: TGCGCCAGCAGCCAAGATGGGACTAGCGGGGCAAACATTCAGTACTTC. This translates into CASSQDGTSGANIQYF. The rearrangement links TRBV4-3 to TRBJ2-5; the match to TRBD2 covers 13 bases. The J call may not be correct, given that the DNA end is closer to TRBJ2-4. Germline lookup yields CDR1 LGHNA and CDR2 YSLEER. The CDR3 length is 16 residues.

The chain employs TRBV20-1 and TRBJ1-2; D not resolved. CDR3 size: 12 residues. Deletions cut 3 bases from V and 10 bases from J, with 15 bases between. Germline CDR1 is DFQATT and CDR2 is SNEGSKA (reference sequence). The CDR3 bases are TGCAGTGCTAGTAGTCAGCCTCGGGACTACACCTTC. Amino acid sequence: CSASSQPRDYTF.

The V call is TRBV5-1, the J call TRBJ1-3; D ambiguous. Germline CDR1 is SGHRS and CDR2 is YFSETQ. CDR3 length: 15 amino acids. V was clipped by 1 base and J by 0 bases, with 8 bases between them. The chain's CDR3 is CASSLPGSSGNTIYF. CDR3 sequence (DNA): TGCGCCAGCAGCTTGCCTGGAAGCTCTGGAAACACCATATATTTT.

This clonotype showed up just a few times. The V and J genes are TRBV4-2 and TRBJ2-7, with TRBD1 matching 9 bases. The trim removed 0 bases at V and 7 bases at J, leaving 7 bases unmatched. Germline CDR1 reads LGHNA; CDR2 reads YNFKEQ. CDR3 length equals 15 residues. The DNA of the CDR3 is TGTGCCAGCAGCCAAGATGGGGGACAGGGCAGGGAGCAGTACTTC. Translating it yields CASSQDGGQGREQYF.